Listed below are T cell receptor beta chains from one sample, sequenced in a study of vaccination and CD4 T cells after COVID-19. TCRdb ran MiXCR on the PCR reads and lists one entry per CDR3 protein. The sample carries some 13,000 distinct CDR3 sequences, around a third recorded once. For these TCRs, the target antigens are not known. This sample comprised CD4+ T cells from blood, cultured in vitro, obtained after SARS-CoV-2 vaccination. All receptors derive from a human donor who had recovered from COVID-19. Each CDR3 is given with its conserved first and last residue. Fields, in order: J gene, clone size, D gene, V gene, CDR3 protein, CDR3 DNA. The D gene is left open where the match is weak. Size is stated for part of the rows, as once, few or many counts, or as a class when the clone is expanded.

>TRBJ1-2|.|.|TRBV25-1
CASSPPRGGAEANYGYTF
TGTGCCAGCAGTCCCCCCCGAGGAGGCGCAGAAGCTAACTATGGCTACACCTTC
>TRBJ2-3|few|.|TRBV6-1
CASSVKQPILSTDTQYF
TGTGCCAGCAGTGTCAAGCAACCAATTTTATCCACAGATACGCAGTATTTT
>TRBJ1-1|large|.|TRBV6-1
CASSTMNTEAFF
TGTGCCAGCAGTACAATGAACACTGAAGCTTTCTTT
>TRBJ2-5|.|TRBD2|TRBV5-4
CASSFGGRNQETQYF
TGTGCCAGCAGCTTCGGGGGGAGAAACCAAGAGACCCAGTACTTC
>TRBJ1-1|.|.|TRBV18
CASSPVAGKNTEAFF
TGTGCCAGCTCACCGGTGGCAGGCAAGAACACTGAAGCTTTCTTT
>TRBJ1-1|.|TRBD1|TRBV20-1
CSAHDRDTEAFF
TGCAGTGCACATGACAGGGACACTGAAGCTTTCTTT
>TRBJ2-3|.|.|TRBV4-3
CASSHGSLSDTQYF
TGCGCCAGCAGCCATGGTTCGTTGTCAGATACGCAGTATTTT
>TRBJ2-5|medium-sized|TRBD1|TRBV27
CASSLRWTRTGQETQYF
TGTGCCAGCAGTTTACGGTGGACCCGGACAGGCCAAGAGACCCAGTACTTC
>TRBJ1-2|.|.|TRBV6-2/TRBV6-3
CASSYAGPRMGVNYGYTF
TGTGCCAGCAGTTACGCAGGCCCCAGGATGGGGGTGAACTATGGCTACACCTTC
>TRBJ2-7|few|TRBD1|TRBV6-5
CASSYIGTGQYEQYF
TGTGCCAGCAGTTATATCGGGACAGGGCAGTACGAGCAGTACTTC
>TRBJ2-7|few|TRBD2|TRBV19
CASRGTSRSYEQYF
TGTGCCAGTAGAGGGACTAGCCGCTCCTACGAGCAGTACTTC
>TRBJ2-2|.|.|TRBV24-1
CATSLGGSVAGELFF
TGTGCCACCAGTCTTGGGGGTTCAGTGGCCGGGGAGCTGTTTTTT
>TRBJ1-1|.|TRBD1|TRBV18
CASLSQGMMDTEAFF
TGTGCCAGCCTATCACAGGGGATGATGGACACTGAAGCTTTCTTT
>TRBJ1-2|few|.|TRBV28
CASSLPGLGGYTF
TGTGCCAGCAGTTTACCGGGATTGGGTGGCTACACCTTC
>TRBJ2-7|few|TRBD1|TRBV7-9
CASSLAPTGGEQYF
TGTGCCAGCAGCTTAGCACCCACAGGGGGCGAGCAGTACTTC
>TRBJ1-2|.|.|TRBV5-6
CASSPQGLGGYTF
TGTGCCAGCAGCCCGCAGGGACTAGGGGGCTACACCTTC
>TRBJ1-1|few|.|TRBV5-1
CASSLEGRTEAFF
TGCGCCAGCAGCTTGGAGGGTAGGACTGAAGCTTTCTTT
>TRBJ1-6|.|TRBD1|TRBV2
CASSDLRPGQGARSPLHF
TGTGCCAGCAGTGATCTACGCCCGGGACAGGGGGCAAGGTCACCCCTCCACTTT
>TRBJ1-2|few|.|TRBV20-1
CSASTANYGYTF
TGCAGTGCCTCGACAGCTAACTATGGCTACACCTTC
>TRBJ2-3|few|.|TRBV7-2
CASSKRGGFTRSTDTQYF
TGTGCCAGCAGCAAAAGAGGAGGTTTTACCCGGAGCACAGATACGCAGTATTTT
>TRBJ1-2|few|.|TRBV20-1
CSAGGGSYGYTF
TGCAGTGCTGGCGGGGGGTCTTATGGCTACACCTTC
>TRBJ1-2|few|.|TRBV6-1
CASSEHQWGRNYGYTF
TGTGCCAGCAGTGAACATCAGTGGGGGCGCAACTATGGCTACACCTTC
>TRBJ2-1|.|.|TRBV27
CASSGHPGPTSNEQFF
TGTGCCAGCAGTGGCCACCCGGGACCAACGTCCAATGAGCAGTTCTTC
>TRBJ2-7|.|.|TRBV7-2
CASSASGVGTYEQYF
TGTGCCAGCAGCGCCAGCGGTGTAGGCACCTACGAGCAGTACTTC
>TRBJ1-5|.|.|TRBV27
CASRDHLAGAQPQQF
TGTGCCAGCAGAGACCATCTCGCGGGGGCTCAGCCCCAGCAATTT
>TRBJ1-1|.|.|TRBV7-9
CASSLRGLNTEAFF
TGTGCCAGCAGCTTAAGGGGATTGAACACTGAAGCTTTCTTT
>TRBJ2-2|.|TRBD1|TRBV2
CASRTGGGTGELFF
TGTGCCAGTAGGACAGGGGGAGGTACCGGGGAGCTGTTTTTT
>TRBJ2-1|.|TRBD2|TRBV28
CASSSGGGLSYNEQFF
TGTGCCAGCAGTAGCGGGGGTGGCCTCTCCTACAATGAGCAGTTCTTC
>TRBJ2-2|few|TRBD2|TRBV10-3
CAILAGGELFF
TGTGCCATCCTAGCGGGGGGGGAGCTGTTTTTT
>TRBJ1-6|.|.|TRBV7-2
CASSYVRVSSYNSPLHF
TGTGCCAGCAGCTATGTCCGGGTGAGCTCCTATAATTCACCCCTCCACTTT
>TRBJ1-2|few|.|TRBV6-1
CASSVLRGSNYGYTF
TGTGCCAGCAGTGTTCTTCGCGGCTCTAACTATGGCTACACCTTC
>TRBJ1-2|few|.|TRBV6-5
CASSYDFEGGYTF
TGTGCCAGCAGTTACGACTTTGAGGGTGGCTACACCTTC
>TRBJ2-3|few|.|TRBV5-1
CASSLGTSTDTQYF
TGCGCCAGCAGCTTGGGGACTTCCACAGATACGCAGTATTTT
>TRBJ2-1|.|.|TRBV28
CASSLPPVDEQFF
TGTGCCAGCAGCCTACCCCCGGTCGATGAGCAGTTCTTC
>TRBJ2-3|.|.|TRBV5-4
CASSDTSTDTQYF
TGTGCCAGCAGCGATACTAGCACAGATACGCAGTATTTT
>TRBJ2-3|few|.|TRBV29-1
CSVAHGGATDTQYF
TGCAGCGTTGCTCATGGGGGCGCGACAGATACGCAGTATTTT
>TRBJ1-5|.|.|TRBV19
CASSTLLGGNQPQHF
TGTGCCAGTAGTACCCTACTTGGAGGCAATCAGCCCCAGCATTTT
>TRBJ1-6|.|.|TRBV20-1
CSARLFWGENSPLHF
TGCAGTGCTAGACTTTTTTGGGGGGAGAATTCACCCCTCCACTTT
>TRBJ2-3|.|.|TRBV12-3/TRBV12-4
CASSLGGGARDTQYF
TGTGCCAGCAGTTTAGGTGGGGGGGCAAGGGATACGCAGTATTTT
>TRBJ1-1|few|.|TRBV20-1
CSASFMGKAFF
TGCAGTGCTAGCTTCATGGGAAAAGCTTTCTTT
>TRBJ1-5|few|.|TRBV7-2
CASSLLAGDQPQHF
TGTGCCAGCAGCTTACTCGCGGGCGACCAGCCCCAGCATTTT
>TRBJ1-1|.|.|TRBV20-1
CSASESGSANTEAFF
TGCAGTGCTAGTGAGTCCGGGTCGGCGAACACTGAAGCTTTCTTT
>TRBJ2-1|few|TRBD1|TRBV19
CASRGQPWDEQFF
TGTGCCAGTAGGGGACAGCCCTGGGATGAGCAGTTCTTC
>TRBJ1-5|few|TRBD1|TRBV27
CASSSGQANQPQHF
TGTGCCAGCAGTTCCGGACAGGCAAATCAGCCCCAGCATTTT
>TRBJ1-5|few|.|TRBV6-5
CASSYRQSNQPQHF
TGTGCCAGCAGTTACCGACAGAGCAATCAGCCCCAGCATTTT
>TRBJ2-7|few|.|TRBV20-1
CSARGERGSYEQYF
TGCAGTGCCCGAGGTGAGAGGGGCTCCTACGAGCAGTACTTC
>TRBJ1-1|.|.|TRBV28
CASRVGVAEAFF
TGTGCCAGCAGGGTAGGGGTCGCTGAAGCTTTCTTT
>TRBJ2-7|few|.|TRBV27
CASSQRGTHPSYEQYF
TGTGCCAGCAGTCAAAGGGGGACCCACCCCTCCTACGAGCAGTACTTC
>TRBJ2-1|few|TRBD2|TRBV4-3
CASSGPSGRYNEQFF
TGCGCCAGCAGCGGGCCTAGCGGGAGGTACAATGAGCAGTTCTTC
>TRBJ1-6|medium-sized|.|TRBV7-2
CASSLGMGPLSPLHF
TGTGCCAGCAGCTTAGGGATGGGGCCGCTCTCACCCCTCCACTTT
>TRBJ2-5|.|.|TRBV6-5
CASSYNRVGTQYF
TGTGCCAGCAGTTACAACAGGGTAGGGACCCAGTACTTC
>TRBJ2-3|few|TRBD2|TRBV7-2
CASSLAGGSGGDTQYF
TGTGCCAGCAGCTTAGCGGGGGGGAGCGGGGGAGATACGCAGTATTTT
>TRBJ1-1|medium-sized|.|TRBV20-1
CRVSRGEGTEAFF
TGCAGGGTCAGTAGGGGGGAGGGCACTGAAGCTTTCTTT
>TRBJ1-2|.|TRBD1|TRBV12-3/TRBV12-4
CASSRDRPYGYTF
TGTGCCAGCAGTCGGGACAGACCCTATGGCTACACCTTC